The present entry profiles one TCR beta chain with its context. The sample belongs to a study of cytomegalovirus exposure and HLA in healthy donors. V dropped 6 bases and J dropped 3 bases, with 17 bases sitting between them. This CDR3 has 15 amino acids. Germline lookup yields CDR1 LNHNV and CDR2 YYDKDF (reference sequence). PCR employed 60 Vbeta and 13 Jbeta primers. Generated by immunoSEQ multiplex PCR, the TCRdb table keeps only in-frame clones and is missing some. The sample contains about 160,000 clones, 70% of which appear only once. This sequence joins TRBV15 and TRBJ1-1; no definite D call. Sequences were obtained from PBMCs. This sequence originates from a man between 18 and 35 years old in good health and CMV-seropositive. CDR3 protein: CATSFMDSRDTEAFF. In DNA form, the CDR3 reads TGTGCCACCAGTTTTATGGACTCCCGGGACACTGAAGCTTTCTTT.